Here is one T cell receptor (beta chain) with its context. Its target is unknown. Assay used: immunoSEQ multiplex PCR; TCRdb lists only in-frame clones, some missing. The table shows 40,000 to 60,000 clones, with 60% to 80% occurring only once. With 3 bases removed from V and 4 bases from J, the gap between germline ends came to 18 bases. Germline V gene data show CDR1 as WNHNN and CDR2 as SYGVQD (reference sequence). This CDR3 region has 16 residues. The sample belongs to a study of OX40 agonist ivuxolimab in advanced cancers. Whole-study context: While on treatment, patients had intravenous ivuxolimab at 0.01 to 10 mg/kg every 2 weeks. Study-wide results and limits: Clones of CD4+ and CD8+ blood T cells grew by week 6 at doses of 0.1 to 3.0 mg/kg.

The sequence came from an adult with an advanced solid tumor such as melanoma, head and neck, liver or kidney cancer. This specimen consisted of CD4+ or CD8+ T cells sorted from blood, obtained in a trial of the OX40 agonist ivuxolimab. The V call is TRBV10-1, the J call TRBJ2-5, with D unresolved. CDR3 residues: CASSDARPEYGETQYF. CDR3 DNA: TGCGCCAGCAGTGATGCGCGGCCGGAGTACGGAGAGACCCAGTACTTC.